This record concerns one T cell receptor beta chain sequence. What it binds is unknown. The data belong to a study of cytomegalovirus exposure and HLA in healthy donors. Whole-study findings and limits: Relative to equally common others, HLA-associated TCR beta chains showed greater clonal expansion in a later analysis.

In the PCR, 60 Vbeta and 13 Jbeta primers were used. Using immunoSEQ multiplex PCR, the repertoire was profiled, and TCRdb retains in-frame clones only, with some absent. The table for this sample gives some 110,000 clones. The CDR3 is made up of 16 amino acids. The germline CDR1 and CDR2 sequences are MDHEN and SYDVKM. With 2 bases removed from V and 7 bases from J, the gap between germline ends came to 17 bases. This sequence joins TRBV28 and TRBJ1-4, with D perhaps TRBD1 (5 bases). This TCR derives from a man younger than 40 in good health and CMV-seronegative. Material: PBMCs. CDR3 in amino acids: CASSLVGGTTAEKLFF. The CDR3, as DNA: TGTGCCAGCAGTTTAGTTGGAGGGACCACGGCTGAAAAACTGTTTTTT.